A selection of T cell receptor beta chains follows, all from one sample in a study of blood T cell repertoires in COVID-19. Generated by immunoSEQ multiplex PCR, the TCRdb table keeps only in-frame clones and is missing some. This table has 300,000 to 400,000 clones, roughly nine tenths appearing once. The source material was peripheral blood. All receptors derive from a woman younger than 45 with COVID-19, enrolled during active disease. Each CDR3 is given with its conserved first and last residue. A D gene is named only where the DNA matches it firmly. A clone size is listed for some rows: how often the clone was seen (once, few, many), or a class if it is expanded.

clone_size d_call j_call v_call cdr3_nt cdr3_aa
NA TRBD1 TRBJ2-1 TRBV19 TGTGCCAGTAGTATGGGACAGAGCTCCTACAATGAGCAGTTCTTC CASSMGQSSYNEQFF
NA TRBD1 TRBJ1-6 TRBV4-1 TGCGCCAGCAGCCCCACAGGGGGCTATAATTCACCCCTCCACTTT CASSPTGGYNSPLHF
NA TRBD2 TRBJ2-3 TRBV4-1 TGCGCCAGCAGCCAAGAGGGGACTAGCGGGAGGGCCGGGAGGGCAGATACGCAGTATTTT CASSQEGTSGRAGRADTQYF
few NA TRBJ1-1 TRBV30 TGTGCCTGGGCTACCCCGAGAGGCGTATACACTGAAGCTTTCTTT CAWATPRGVYTEAFF
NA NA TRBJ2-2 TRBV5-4 TGTGCCAGCAGCCTGGGCGGGACAGCGGCGGACGGGGAGCTGTTTTTT CASSLGGTAADGELFF
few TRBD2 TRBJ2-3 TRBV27 TGTGCCAGCAGGACCAAAACAGAACGGGGGGAGAGGACAGATACGCAGTATTTT CASRTKTERGERTDTQYF
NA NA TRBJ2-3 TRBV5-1 TGCGCCAGCAGCTTGATAACGGAGGTTAGCACAGATACGCAGTATTTT CASSLITEVSTDTQYF
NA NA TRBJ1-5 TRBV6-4 TGTGCCAGCAGTCCAGGGGCCAATCAGCCCCAGCATTTT CASSPGANQPQHF
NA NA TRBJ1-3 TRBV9 TGTGCCAGCAGCGTAGGTGCCTACTCTGGAAACACCATATATTTT CASSVGAYSGNTIYF
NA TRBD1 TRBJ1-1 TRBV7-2 TGTGCCAGCAGCTTAGGAGGGGACAGGCGCCGAGGTACTGAAGCTTTCTTT CASSLGGDRRRGTEAFF
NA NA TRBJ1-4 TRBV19 TGTGCCAGTAGTACAGGGACTGATGAAAAACTGTTTTTT CASSTGTDEKLFF
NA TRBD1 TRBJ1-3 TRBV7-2 TGTGCCAGCAGTATTAACCGGGACAGTGGAAACACCATATATTTT CASSINRDSGNTIYF
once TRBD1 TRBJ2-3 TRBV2 TGTGCCAGCAGTATAGACAGGGTGGCAGATACGCAGTATTTT CASSIDRVADTQYF
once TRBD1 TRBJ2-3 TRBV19 TGTGCCAGTAGTATCCAGGGGGGCACAGATACGCAGTATTTT CASSIQGGTDTQYF
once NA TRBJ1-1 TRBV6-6 TGTGCCAGCACTGAGTACCCTAACACTGAAGCTTTCTTT CASTEYPNTEAFF
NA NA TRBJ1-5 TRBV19 TGTGCCAGTAGTATAGTCGGGAATCAGCCCCAGCATTTT CASSIVGNQPQHF
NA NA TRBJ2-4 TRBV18 TGTGCCAGCTCACCATATCAGGGTAGTGCAAAAAACATTCAGTACTTC CASSPYQGSAKNIQYF
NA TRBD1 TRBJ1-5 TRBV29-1 TGCAGCGTCGGACAGGGAAAATTTCAGCCCCAGCATTTT CSVGQGKFQPQHF
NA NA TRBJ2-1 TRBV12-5 TGTGCTAGTGGTTTGGGGACAAGCGAGCAGTTCTTC CASGLGTSEQFF
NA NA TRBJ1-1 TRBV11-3 TGTGCCAGCAGCTTAGTACCGGGTTTGACTGAAGCTTTCTTT CASSLVPGLTEAFF
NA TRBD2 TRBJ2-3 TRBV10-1 TGCGCCAGCAGCGGGGGGATAGCAACAGATACGCAGTATTTT CASSGGIATDTQYF
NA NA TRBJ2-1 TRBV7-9 TGTGCCAGCAGCTTAGACTACCTAGATGGCGATGAGCAGTTCTTC CASSLDYLDGDEQFF
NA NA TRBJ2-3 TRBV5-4 TGTGCCAGCAGGCGCCGGGGAGGACCAGGTAGCACAGATACGCAGTATTTT CASRRRGGPGSTDTQYF
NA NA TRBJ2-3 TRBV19 TGTGCCAGTAGTATAAGTGGGAGGGGGACAGATACGCAGTATTTT CASSISGRGTDTQYF
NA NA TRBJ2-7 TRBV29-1 TGCAGCGTTGTCGTGGCAGGGGACTACGAGCAGTACTTC CSVVVAGDYEQYF
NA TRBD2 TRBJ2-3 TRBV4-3 TGCGCCAGCAGCCAAGTGGGGACTAGCGGGAAGTATTTT CASSQVGTSGKYF
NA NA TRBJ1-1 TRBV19 TGTGCCAGTAGTCCGGGACAGAACACTGAAGCTTTCTTT CASSPGQNTEAFF
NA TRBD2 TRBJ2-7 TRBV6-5 TGTGCCAGCAGATCCAAGCGGGGGAGCTCCTACGAGCAGTACTTC CASRSKRGSSYEQYF
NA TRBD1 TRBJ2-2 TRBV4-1 TGCGCCAGCAGCCAAGGGGACAGGGACACCGGGGAGCTGTTTTTT CASSQGDRDTGELFF
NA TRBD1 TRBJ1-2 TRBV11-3 TGTGCCAGCAGCTTAGTCCCTGACAGGGTTGGCGGCTACACCTTC CASSLVPDRVGGYTF
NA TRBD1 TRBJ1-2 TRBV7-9 TGTGCCAGCAGCTTGGGACAGGACTATGGCTACACCTTC CASSLGQDYGYTF
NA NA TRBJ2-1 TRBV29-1 TGCAGCGTTGTTACCGAGAGCTCCTACAATGAGCAGTTCTTC CSVVTESSYNEQFF
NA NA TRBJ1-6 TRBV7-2 TGTGCCAGCAGCTTAAAGATGAGCTCCTATAATTCACCCCTCCACTTT CASSLKMSSYNSPLHF
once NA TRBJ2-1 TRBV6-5 TGTGCCAGCAGTTACGGCCAGGACAATGAGCAGTTCTTC CASSYGQDNEQFF
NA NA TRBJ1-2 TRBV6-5 TGTGCCAGCAGTAAGGAGGATGGCTACACCTTC CASSKEDGYTF
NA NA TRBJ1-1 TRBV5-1 TGCGCCAGCAGCTTGGGGGCCATCGCGGAGCGGACTGAAGCTTTCTTT CASSLGAIAERTEAFF
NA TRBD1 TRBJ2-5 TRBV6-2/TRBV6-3 TGTGCCAGCAGTTACAAGGACAGGGTCGAGACCCAGTACTTC CASSYKDRVETQYF
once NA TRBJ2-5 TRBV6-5 TGTGCCAGCAGTTGGCGGAGTCCCCAAGAGACCCAGTACTTC CASSWRSPQETQYF
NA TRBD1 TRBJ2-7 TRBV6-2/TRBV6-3 TGTGCCAGCAGTTTACGTTACAGGGGGCTCGAGCAGTACTTC CASSLRYRGLEQYF
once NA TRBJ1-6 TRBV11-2 TGTGCCAGCAGCTTAGCCGCAGGGTTAGATTCACCCCTCCACTTT CASSLAAGLDSPLHF